This is a list of T cell receptor beta chains from one sample in a study of tumor-infiltrating lymphocytes in localized non-small cell lung cancer. TCRdb keeps only in-frame clones here, not all; method: immunoSEQ multiplex PCR. The sample holds approximately 10,000 clones; about 62% are singletons and the top ten take about a tenth. Source material: uninvolved lung tissue not adjacent to the tumor. Source of these receptors: a human donor with non-small cell lung cancer. CDR3s include the opening cysteine and the closing phenylalanine or tryptophan. D genes are given only for firm matches. Clone size appears in some rows only: once, few, many, or a class for an expanded clone.

CASSPGGNTEAFF | TGTGCCAGCAGCCCCGGAGGGAACACTGAAGCTTTCTTT | TRBJ1-1 | TRBV7-2 | - | few
CASSPNPRGRARPPLHF | TGTGCCAGCAGCCCTAACCCTAGGGGCCGGGCGAGGCCACCCCTCCACTTT | TRBJ1-6 | TRBV7-3 | - | few
CASKASSTNEKLFF | TGTGCCAGCAAAGCGAGTTCTACTAATGAAAAACTGTTTTTT | TRBJ1-4 | TRBV2 | - | -
CASSLESGGHNEQFF | TGCGCCAGCAGCTTGGAAAGCGGGGGACACAATGAGCAGTTCTTC | TRBJ2-1 | TRBV5-1 | TRBD2 | medium-sized